The 32 T cell receptor beta chains given below trace back to one sample, sequenced in a study of patients with pleural tuberculosis. TCRdb independently ran MiXCR on the reads; one entry per CDR3 protein. The data show around 49,000 distinct CDR3 sequences, about 6.8% seen once. Receptor source: a human donor with pleural tuberculosis.

This clonotype occurred a few times. The genes are TRBV7-9 and TRBJ2-1; D remains ambiguous. From germline, CDR1 is SEHNR and CDR2 FQNEAQ (reference sequence). The ends were cut back, 2 bases at V and 9 bases at J, with 2 bases in the middle. The CDR3 is 10 residues long. The CDR3 DNA is TGTGCCAGCAGCTTACTTGAGCAGTTCTTC. Its protein is CASSLLEQFF.

At least ten counts were recorded for this clonotype. The chain carries TRBV15 and TRBJ1-3; no definite D call. The germline V gene encodes CDR1 LNHNV and CDR2 YYDKDF (reference sequence). V was trimmed by 0 bases and J by 0 bases, leaving 6 bases between them. The CDR3 totals 15 residues. The CDR3 reads CATSRDWDSGNTIYF. The CDR3 DNA reads as TGTGCCACCAGCAGAGATTGGGACTCTGGAAACACCATATATTTT. Combining the CDR3 with reference TRBV15 and TRBJ1-3 gives the whole variable domain DAMVIQNPRYQVTQFGKPVTLSCSQTLNHNVMYWYQQKSSQAPKLLFHYYDKDFNNEADTPDNFQSRRPNTSFCFLDIRSPGLGDTAMYLCATSRDWDSGNTIYFGEGSWLTVV.

V and J are TRBV30 and TRBJ1-1, with D hard to call. The CDR3 is made up of 13 amino acids. Trimming cost V 5 bases and J 5 bases, with 15 bases left between them. Germline V gives CDR1 GTSNPN, CDR2 SVGIG (reference sequence). CDR3 DNA: TGTGCCTGGGGTTGGTCCTGGGGAACTGAAGCTTTCTTT. It specifies CAWGWSWGTEAFF.

This clonotype was seen at least ten times. V and J are TRBV15 and TRBJ2-7; D not resolved. V dropped 0 bases and J dropped 7 bases, with 7 bases sitting between them. The CDR3 totals 12 residues. Looked up from germline, CDR1 is LNHNV and CDR2 is YYDKDF (reference sequence). The CDR3 coding sequence is TGTGCCACCAGCAGAGATCGTCAAGAGCAGTACTTC. Its translation: CATSRDRQEQYF.

In this sample, this clonotype turned up many times. CDR3 sequence: CASSPPLAGGPFEQYF. The CDR3 nucleotides are TGTGCCAGCAGTCCACCTCTAGCGGGAGGGCCGTTCGAGCAGTACTTC. The chain combines TRBV12-3 or TRBV12-4 with TRBJ2-7; 12 bases fit TRBD2. The junction had 11 bases not matched to a gene; V was cut back by 5 bases and J by 6 bases. CDR3 length equals 16 residues.

This clonotype was detected ten times or more. The rearrangement joins TRBV25-1 to TRBJ1-4; a possible D gene is TRBD1 (5 bases). The germline gives CDR1 MGHDK, CDR2 SYGVNS. Trimming stripped 3 bases from V and 8 bases from J, with 16 bases between. The CDR3 is 15 residues long. CDR3 residues: CASSEARRAGEKLFF. The CDR3 DNA reads as TGTGCCAGCAGTGAGGCTCGACGGGCAGGGGAAAAACTGTTTTTT. The full variable domain, completed using reference TRBV25-1 and TRBJ1-4, is EADIYQTPRYLVIGTGKKITLECSQTMGHDKMYWYQQDPGMELHLIHYSYGVNSTEKGDLSSESTVSRIRTEHFPLTLESARPSHTSQYLCASSEARRAGEKLFFGSGTQLSVL.

This clonotype appeared many times. The chain recombines TRBV27 with TRBJ1-1, with 8 positions matching TRBD1. Trimming cost V 5 bases and J 3 bases; bases outside gene matches: 8. The germline CDR1 and CDR2 sequences are MNHEY and SMNVEV (reference sequence). This CDR3 comprises 15 residues. CDR3 DNA: TGTGCCAGCAGTCCAAGGACAGGGTGGGACACTGAAGCTTTCTTT. It encodes CASSPRTGWDTEAFF.

Ten or more counts support this clonotype. V is TRBV12-3 or TRBV12-4 and J is TRBJ1-2; no clear D gene. Trimming pared 3 bases from V and 2 bases from J, leaving 7 bases between. CDR3 length equals 13 residues. The CDR3 DNA is TGTGCCAGCAGTTTTCTTAGGAACTATGGCTACACCTTC. Amino acids: CASSFLRNYGYTF.

This clonotype came up many times. The chain combines TRBV10-3 with TRBJ2-7; the match to TRBD1 covers 11 bases. V lost 4 bases, J lost 2 bases, and 4 bases stayed unmatched. CDR1 is ENHRY, CDR2 SYGVKD, per germline. The CDR3 is 15 residues long. CDR3 DNA sequence: TGTGCCATCAGTGGTGGGGACAGGGGGGCCTACGAGCAGTACTTC. Translated: CAISGGDRGAYEQYF.

The chain uses TRBV7-9 and TRBJ2-7; a weak D match, TRBD2 (5 bases). Trimming removed 6 bases from V and 3 bases from J, with 6 bases in between. Germline-derived CDR1 and CDR2 are SEHNR and FQNEAQ (reference sequence). The CDR3 contains 11 residues. CDR3 residues: CASRGDYEQYF. In DNA form, the CDR3 reads TGTGCCAGCAGGGGAGACTACGAGCAGTACTTC.

This clonotype was observed many times. The rearrangement uses TRBV12-3 or TRBV12-4 and TRBJ1-1; TRBD1 matches at 7 bases. V dropped 9 bases and J dropped 0; count of bases not matched to a gene: 13. CDR3 length equals 16 residues. CDR3 sequence: CARKTGTAIMNTEAFF. CDR3 nucleotide sequence: TGTGCCAGAAAAACCGGGACAGCCATCATGAACACTGAAGCTTTCTTT.

This clonotype was detected only a few times. A clone one base away is much larger, so this may be a read error. The chain is built from TRBV11-2 and TRBJ2-3; no firm D call. The CDR3 spans 14 residues. V lost 0 bases to trimming and J lost 2 bases, with 6 bases between them. Germline V gene sequence: CDR1 SGHAT, CDR2 FQNNGV. CDR3 nucleotides: TGTGCCAGCAGCTTAGAAGCCCACACAGATACGCAGTATTTT. The encoded protein is CASSLEAHTDTQYF. The whole variable domain, filled in from reference TRBV11-2 and TRBJ2-3, reads EAGVAQSPRYKIIEKRQSVAFWCNPISGHATLYWYQQILGQGPKLLIQFQNNGVVDDSQLPKDRFSAERLKGVDSTLKIQPAKLEDSAVYLCASSLEAHTDTQYFGPGTRLTVL.

This clonotype was seen repeatedly, ten times or more. The rearrangement joins TRBV7-1 to TRBJ2-3; D is unresolved. TRBV7-1 is annotated as an ORF whose role is uncertain. The CDR3 spans 17 residues. V was clipped by 3 bases and J by 1 base, with 17 bases between them. Here the CDR3 DNA reads TGTGCCAGCAGCTCCCAGTTTACGGCGTTTGGCACAGATACGCAGTATTTT. Amino acids: CASSSQFTAFGTDTQYF.

This clonotype appeared many times. V gene TRBV2 combines with J gene TRBJ2-7; D not certain. V shed 5 bases and J shed 0 bases, with 11 bases lying between them. The CDR3 is 14 residues long. Germline V lookup: CDR1 SNHLY, CDR2 FYNNEI. The CDR3 loop is CASSRGYNSYEQYV. The DNA for the CDR3 is TGTGCCAGCAGTCGAGGTTATAACTCCTACGAGCAGTACGTC.

Concerning this clonotype: This may arise from a read error, as a much more abundant clone is one base away. The chain uses TRBV28 and TRBJ1-2; a possible D gene is TRBD1 (6 bases). Looked up from germline, CDR1 is MDHEN and CDR2 is SYDVKM. This CDR3 region has 15 residues. In DNA, the CDR3 is TGTACCAGCAGTCCTGGGGGGCATACGACTAGAGGCTACACCTTC. Translating gives CTSSPGGHTTRGYTF.

This clonotype was seen at least ten times. Written as DNA, the CDR3 is TGCAGTGCTATAAGTGGCGACTCCAATTTAGCTTTCTTT. Its translation is CSAISGDSNLAFF. The chain links TRBV20-1 to TRBJ1-1, with D hard to call. The germline CDR1 and CDR2 sequences are DFQATT and SNEGSKA (reference sequence). V was trimmed by 4 bases and J by 10 bases, leaving 19 bases between them. The length of the CDR3 is 13 residues.

This clonotype was observed a few times. The CDR3 protein is CASSMVRRGTGELFF. CDR3 bases: TGTGCCAGTAGTATGGTGAGGAGGGGCACCGGGGAGCTGTTTTTT. The chain combines TRBV19 with TRBJ2-2; D might be TRBD2 (6 bases). Per the germline V gene, CDR1 is LNHDA and CDR2 is SQIVND (reference sequence). CDR3 size: 15 residues. The V end was cut by 3 bases, the J end by 4 bases, with 12 bases between.

This clonotype was found many times. This chain joins TRBV20-1 and TRBJ2-5; D tentatively reads TRBD1 or TRBD2 (6 bases each). The V end lost 6 bases, the J end lost 7 bases, and 15 bases lay between the germline ends. The germline CDR1 and CDR2 sequences are DFQATT and SNEGSKA (reference sequence). CDR3 length: 12 amino acids. CDR3 loop: CSATTRGGTQYF. The CDR3 coding sequence is TGCAGTGCAACAACCAGGGGAGGGACCCAGTACTTC.

About this clonotype: A single base separates this from a much larger clone, so it may be a read error. This sequence joins TRBV6-1 and TRBJ2-7; 7 nucleotides match TRBD1. The CDR3 is made up of 14 amino acids. CDR1 MNHNS and CDR2 SASEGT come from the germline V gene. Trimming at V came to 7 bases and at J to 2 bases, leaving 8 bases not matched to a gene. As DNA, the CDR3 is TGTGCCAGCACCAAGGGGGACAGTGCCTACGAGCAGTACTTC. This translates into CASTKGDSAYEQYF.

The rearrangement uses TRBV12-3 or TRBV12-4 and TRBJ2-6; D may be TRBD1 or TRBD2 (5 bases each). Trimming stripped 5 bases from V and 2 bases from J, with 16 bases between. This CDR3 has 17 amino acids. The DNA for the CDR3 is TGTGCCAGCAGTCTCCTTGGGACCGGCCCTGGGGCCAACGTCCTGACTTTC. Translating gives CASSLLGTGPGANVLTF.

The chain uses TRBV29-1 and TRBJ2-1; no clear D. V shed 7 bases and J shed 5 bases, with 6 bases lying between them. Per the germline V gene, CDR1 is SQVTM and CDR2 is ANQGSEA. The CDR3 sequence is 10 residues long. For the CDR3, the DNA is TGCAGCGCAGCTGACAATGAGCAGTTCTTC. It encodes CSAADNEQFF.

This rearrangement joins TRBV3-1 to TRBJ2-4; no firm D call. The CDR3 covers 15 residues. Deletions cut 0 bases from V and 6 bases from J, with 12 bases between. In germline, CDR1 is LGHDT, CDR2 YNNKEL (reference sequence). DNA for the CDR3: TGTGCCAGCAGCCAAGAAGGCAGTTTATCAAACATTCAGTACTTC. The encoded protein is CASSQEGSLSNIQYF.

There are many counts of this clonotype. The chain joins TRBV6-2 or TRBV6-3 to TRBJ1-2; D call uncertain. Germline lookup yields CDR1 MNHEY and CDR2 SVGEGT. This CDR3 comprises 15 residues. V was trimmed by 1 base and J by 2 bases, leaving 11 bases between them. This chain's CDR3 is CASSYFRGLNYGYTF. CDR3 DNA: TGTGCCAGCAGTTACTTTCGAGGCCTCAACTATGGCTACACCTTC.

This clonotype was detected ten times or more. The CDR3 is CASSLNWDTEAFF. In DNA form, the CDR3 reads TGTGCCAGCAGCTTAAACTGGGACACTGAAGCTTTCTTT. The chain joins TRBV2 to TRBJ1-1; D is undetermined. The V gene's germline CDR1 is SNHLY and CDR2 FYNNEI. V was clipped by 6 bases and J by 3 bases, with 11 bases between them. The CDR3 spans 13 residues.

V usage is TRBV20-1 and J usage is TRBJ2-3; perhaps D is TRBD1 or TRBD2 (7 bases each). V was clipped by 6 bases and J by 4 bases, with 17 bases between them. CDR1 is DFQATT and CDR2 is SNEGSKA in the germline V gene (reference sequence). The CDR3 is 14 residues long. In nucleotides, the CDR3 is TGCAGTGCCGCACCTCAGGGGGGGGCAGATACGCAGTATTTT. Translation: CSAAPQGGADTQYF.

In this sample, this clonotype turned up many times. The chain has TRBV6-2 or TRBV6-3 and TRBJ1-1; the D is unclear. Trimming stripped 2 bases from V and 1 base from J, with 8 bases between. CDR1 and CDR2 (germline): MNHEY, SVGEGT. The CDR3 has 14 amino acids. The CDR3 region is CASSYTASNTEAFF. The DNA for the CDR3 is TGTGCCAGCAGTTACACAGCCTCGAACACTGAAGCTTTCTTT.

This clonotype was seen ten or more times. The J gene is TRBJ1-4, the V gene TRBV27; a possible D gene is TRBD1 (6 bases). The V and J ends lost 10 bases and 7 bases respectively, with 13 bases between them. The length of the CDR3 is 12 residues. Looked up from germline, CDR1 is MNHEY and CDR2 is SMNVEV (reference sequence). The CDR3 loop is CAKGVSGEKLFF. CDR3 in DNA: TGTGCCAAGGGGGTATCGGGTGAAAAACTGTTTTTT.

This clonotype occurred many times. The chain uses TRBV19 and TRBJ2-3; a possible D gene is TRBD2 (5 bases). Trimming shortened V by 1 base and J by 1 base, and 9 bases separated the two germline ends. CDR3 length: 15 residues. In germline, CDR1 is LNHDA, CDR2 SQIVND (reference sequence). The CDR3 sequence: CASSIGEEGTDTQYF. CDR3 DNA: TGTGCCAGTAGTATAGGCGAGGAGGGCACAGATACGCAGTATTTT.

This clonotype was detected many times. This chain joins TRBV27 and TRBJ1-5; perhaps TRBD1 as D (5 bases). Germline V gene data show CDR1 as MNHEY and CDR2 as SMNVEV (reference sequence). The CDR3 length is 15 residues. V was clipped by 3 bases and J by 2 bases, with 11 bases between them. The CDR3 DNA sequence: TGTGCCAGCAGTTTGGGCGGGGGTGGCAATCAGCCCCAGCATTTT. Its protein is CASSLGGGGNQPQHF.

This clonotype was found many times. The chain's CDR3 is CASSLGGGDVTRAFF. CDR3 DNA: TGTGCCAGCAGCTTGGGTGGGGGTGATGTCACAAGGGCTTTCTTT. The V gene is TRBV5-4, the J gene TRBJ1-1; a possible D gene is TRBD1 (5 bases). The CDR3 contains 15 residues. Germline V gene sequence: CDR1 SGHNT, CDR2 YYREEE (reference sequence). Trimming shortened V by 0 bases and J by 11 bases, and 20 bases separated the two germline ends.

V is TRBV12-3 or TRBV12-4 and J is TRBJ1-5; 9 bases align to TRBD1. The ends lost 6 bases at V and 6 bases at J; junction bases unmatched: 6. The CDR3 runs to 14 residues. The CDR3 coding sequence is TGTGCCAGCAGGGGGGACAGGGAACCTCAGCCCCAGCATTTT. This gives the protein CASRGDREPQPQHF.

There are many counts of this clonotype. This sequence joins TRBV20-1 and TRBJ2-3; weak D call: TRBD2 (6 bases). CDR1 is DFQATT, CDR2 SNEGSKA, per germline (reference sequence). With 2 bases removed from V and 4 bases from J, the gap between germline ends came to 13 bases. The CDR3 totals 14 residues. CDR3: CSARRGSGPDTQYF. As DNA, the CDR3 is TGCAGTGCTAGACGGGGGAGTGGTCCAGATACGCAGTATTTT.